Listed below are T cell receptor beta chains from one sample, sequenced in a study of T cell responses to AZD1222 COVID-19 vaccine. Sequencing used immunoSEQ multiplex PCR; TCRdb keeps in-frame clones, though not all of them. The repertoire holds approximately 130,000 clones, with 75% to 85% as singletons. The sample in question was peripheral blood, obtained 28 days after the second dose of the MenACWY control vaccine. These receptors were obtained from an adult who received the MenACWY meningococcal vaccine as a control. Both conserved end residues are part of each CDR3. Fields, in order: D gene, J gene, clone size, V gene, CDR3 DNA, CDR3 protein. A D gene is named only where the DNA matches it firmly. Expanded clones are given a class, and other clones once, few, many or no size at all.

D gene: NA
J gene: TRBJ1-4
clone size: NA
V gene: TRBV30
CDR3 DNA: TGTGCCTCCCCCATTGGGGGTGAAAAACTGTTTTTT
CDR3 protein: CASPIGGEKLFF

D gene: NA
J gene: TRBJ1-4
clone size: NA
V gene: TRBV28
CDR3 DNA: TGTGCCAGCAGTACAGATGCAACTAATGAAAAACTGTTTTTT
CDR3 protein: CASSTDATNEKLFF

D gene: NA
J gene: TRBJ2-7
clone size: NA
V gene: TRBV7-9
CDR3 DNA: TGTGCCAGCAGCCTCGAGGACTCCTACGAGCAGTACTTC
CDR3 protein: CASSLEDSYEQYF

D gene: NA
J gene: TRBJ1-4
clone size: NA
V gene: TRBV24-1
CDR3 DNA: TGTGCCACCAGTGAGGGACAAGAACTGTTTTTT
CDR3 protein: CATSEGQELFF

D gene: TRBD1
J gene: TRBJ1-5
clone size: NA
V gene: TRBV19
CDR3 DNA: TGTGCCAGTAGACCCAGGGACAGGGGCGAGGGACAGCCCCAGCATTTT
CDR3 protein: CASRPRDRGEGQPQHF

D gene: NA
J gene: TRBJ1-1
clone size: NA
V gene: TRBV5-1
CDR3 DNA: TGCGCCAGCAGCTTCGAAGGGATCACCACTGAAGCTTTCTTT
CDR3 protein: CASSFEGITTEAFF

D gene: NA
J gene: TRBJ1-1
clone size: NA
V gene: TRBV5-4
CDR3 DNA: TGTGCCAGCAGCTTGAAGGGGCCACCGGGAGAAGCTTTCTTT
CDR3 protein: CASSLKGPPGEAFF

D gene: NA
J gene: TRBJ2-2
clone size: few
V gene: TRBV19
CDR3 DNA: TGTGCCAGTAGTTGGGCCGCAACGAACACCGGGGAGCTGTTTTTT
CDR3 protein: CASSWAATNTGELFF

D gene: NA
J gene: TRBJ1-2
clone size: NA
V gene: TRBV19
CDR3 DNA: TGTGCCAGTAGCTGGTCCAATGCTAACTATGGCTACACCTTC
CDR3 protein: CASSWSNANYGYTF

D gene: NA
J gene: TRBJ1-4
clone size: NA
V gene: TRBV2
CDR3 DNA: TGTGCCAGCAGACGCCCAGCAGGGGATGAAAAACTGTTTTTT
CDR3 protein: CASRRPAGDEKLFF

D gene: NA
J gene: TRBJ1-2
clone size: NA
V gene: TRBV5-4
CDR3 DNA: TGTGCCAGCAGCTCTCCGACGGCAGACTACGGTAACTATGGCTACACCTTC
CDR3 protein: CASSSPTADYGNYGYTF

D gene: NA
J gene: TRBJ2-7
clone size: NA
V gene: TRBV7-2
CDR3 DNA: TGTGCCAGCAGCGACGCCTACGAGCAGTACTTC
CDR3 protein: CASSDAYEQYF

D gene: TRBD2
J gene: TRBJ2-1
clone size: NA
V gene: TRBV4-3
CDR3 DNA: TGCGCCAGCAGCCAAAGTAGCGGGAGGGCCTCCAGGGAGCAGTTCTTC
CDR3 protein: CASSQSSGRASREQFF

D gene: NA
J gene: TRBJ2-5
clone size: NA
V gene: TRBV14
CDR3 DNA: TGTGCCAGCAGCCATATTCAGGGGCCTTCTCAAGAGACCCAGTACTTC
CDR3 protein: CASSHIQGPSQETQYF

D gene: NA
J gene: TRBJ1-1
clone size: NA
V gene: TRBV11-2
CDR3 DNA: TGTGCCAGCAGCTTGTATGCGACTGAAGCTTTCTTT
CDR3 protein: CASSLYATEAFF

D gene: NA
J gene: TRBJ2-1
clone size: NA
V gene: TRBV7-9
CDR3 DNA: TGTGCCAGCAGCTTCCAGTATAATGAGCAGTTCTTC
CDR3 protein: CASSFQYNEQFF

D gene: NA
J gene: TRBJ2-1
clone size: NA
V gene: TRBV7-9
CDR3 DNA: TGTGCCAGCAGCCTAGGACACAGAGGGGCCTACAATGAGCAGTTCTTC
CDR3 protein: CASSLGHRGAYNEQFF

D gene: NA
J gene: TRBJ1-1
clone size: once
V gene: TRBV7-8
CDR3 DNA: TGTGCCAGCAGCTTGAACGTAAACACTGAAGCTTTCTTT
CDR3 protein: CASSLNVNTEAFF

D gene: TRBD1
J gene: TRBJ2-7
clone size: NA
V gene: TRBV6-5
CDR3 DNA: TGTGCCAGCAGTTACGGGACAGGTCGCGAGCAGTACTTC
CDR3 protein: CASSYGTGREQYF

D gene: NA
J gene: TRBJ2-1
clone size: NA
V gene: TRBV5-1
CDR3 DNA: TGCGCCAGCAGCCTGGGACAAACCTACAATGAGCAGTTCTTC
CDR3 protein: CASSLGQTYNEQFF

D gene: NA
J gene: TRBJ2-3
clone size: few
V gene: TRBV4-2
CDR3 DNA: TGTGCCAGCAGCCAAGAATCAGCACCCCGCACAGATACGCAGTATTTT
CDR3 protein: CASSQESAPRTDTQYF

D gene: NA
J gene: TRBJ2-2
clone size: NA
V gene: TRBV12-5
CDR3 DNA: TGTGCTAGTGGCCAGGGCTACACCGGGGAGCTGTTTTTT
CDR3 protein: CASGQGYTGELFF

D gene: NA
J gene: TRBJ1-6
clone size: NA
V gene: TRBV3-1/TRBV3-2
CDR3 DNA: TGTGCCAGCAGCCAAGGCAGCAGTTCACCCCTCCACTTT
CDR3 protein: CASSQGSSSPLHF

D gene: NA
J gene: TRBJ1-5
clone size: NA
V gene: TRBV6-5
CDR3 DNA: TGTGCCAGCAGTTACTCACCGGGGGATCAGCCCCAGCATTTT
CDR3 protein: CASSYSPGDQPQHF

D gene: NA
J gene: TRBJ1-5
clone size: many
V gene: TRBV27
CDR3 DNA: TGTGCCAGCAGTTCCCAGAATCAGCCCCAGCATTTT
CDR3 protein: CASSSQNQPQHF

D gene: NA
J gene: TRBJ2-2
clone size: NA
V gene: TRBV6-5
CDR3 DNA: TGTGCCAGCACCGAAACCGGGGCCCCTGGGGAGCTGTTTTTT
CDR3 protein: CASTETGAPGELFF

D gene: TRBD2
J gene: TRBJ2-5
clone size: NA
V gene: TRBV7-2
CDR3 DNA: TGTGCCAGCAGCTTAATGCGGGGGCAAGAGACCCAGTACTTC
CDR3 protein: CASSLMRGQETQYF

D gene: TRBD1
J gene: TRBJ1-3
clone size: NA
V gene: TRBV5-1
CDR3 DNA: TGCGCCAGCAGCTTAGACCAGGGGGGAATCCGGGGAAACACCATATATTTT
CDR3 protein: CASSLDQGGIRGNTIYF

D gene: TRBD1
J gene: TRBJ1-5
clone size: NA
V gene: TRBV2
CDR3 DNA: TGTGCCAGCGGGCGGACAGGGGGCCCTCAGCCCCAGCATTTT
CDR3 protein: CASGRTGGPQPQHF

D gene: TRBD2
J gene: TRBJ2-3
clone size: NA
V gene: TRBV9
CDR3 DNA: TGTGCCAGCAGCCCCCTTAGCGGGGGCCTATTCACAGATACGCAGTATTTT
CDR3 protein: CASSPLSGGLFTDTQYF

D gene: TRBD1
J gene: TRBJ1-5
clone size: NA
V gene: TRBV7-6
CDR3 DNA: TGTGCCAGCAGCCTACCTCTTGGACAGGGTTCCTATAGCAATCAGCCCCAGCATTTT
CDR3 protein: CASSLPLGQGSYSNQPQHF

D gene: NA
J gene: TRBJ1-2
clone size: NA
V gene: TRBV28
CDR3 DNA: TGTGCCAGCGTTGGGAGCAGCGCCGGTGGCTACACCTTC
CDR3 protein: CASVGSSAGGYTF

D gene: NA
J gene: TRBJ2-3
clone size: NA
V gene: TRBV6-5
CDR3 DNA: TGTGCCAGCAGTTACTTACTGACAGATACGCAGTATTTT
CDR3 protein: CASSYLLTDTQYF

D gene: NA
J gene: TRBJ2-7
clone size: NA
V gene: TRBV15
CDR3 DNA: TGTGCCACCCGACGGACATCCTCCCCCTACGAGCAGTACTTC
CDR3 protein: CATRRTSSPYEQYF

D gene: NA
J gene: TRBJ1-2
clone size: NA
V gene: TRBV14
CDR3 DNA: TGTGCCAGCAGCATAAGTAATGAATTCGGCTACACCTTC
CDR3 protein: CASSISNEFGYTF

D gene: NA
J gene: TRBJ1-2
clone size: NA
V gene: TRBV28
CDR3 DNA: TGTGCCAGCAGTTTATCGTCAGGGGCCCTCTATGGCTACACCTTC
CDR3 protein: CASSLSSGALYGYTF

D gene: NA
J gene: TRBJ2-1
clone size: NA
V gene: TRBV7-2
CDR3 DNA: TGTGCCAGCAGCTCGGACTTGGTTATAAATGAGCAGTTCTTC
CDR3 protein: CASSSDLVINEQFF

D gene: TRBD1
J gene: TRBJ1-2
clone size: NA
V gene: TRBV20-1
CDR3 DNA: TGCAGTGCTAGTAATCCAGGGGGATCCGGCTACACCTTC
CDR3 protein: CSASNPGGSGYTF

D gene: TRBD1
J gene: TRBJ1-5
clone size: NA
V gene: TRBV19
CDR3 DNA: TGTGCCAGTAGTGGGGACAGGGCTCATCAGCCCCAGCATTTT
CDR3 protein: CASSGDRAHQPQHF

D gene: TRBD2
J gene: TRBJ2-7
clone size: NA
V gene: TRBV5-1
CDR3 DNA: TGCGCCAGCAGCCCGGGTGCGGGAGATCAATACGAGCAGTACTTC
CDR3 protein: CASSPGAGDQYEQYF

D gene: TRBD1
J gene: TRBJ1-2
clone size: NA
V gene: TRBV3-1/TRBV3-2
CDR3 DNA: TGTGCCAGCGGCCGGGACAGGGGCTATGGCTACACCTTC
CDR3 protein: CASGRDRGYGYTF

D gene: NA
J gene: TRBJ2-3
clone size: NA
V gene: TRBV27
CDR3 DNA: TGTGCCAGCATAGGTGGGGGTAAAGATACGCAGTATTTT
CDR3 protein: CASIGGGKDTQYF

D gene: NA
J gene: TRBJ1-4
clone size: NA
V gene: TRBV28
CDR3 DNA: TGTGCCAGCGCAGTGACAGGCTGGGCTGCAAATGAAAAACTGTTTTTT
CDR3 protein: CASAVTGWAANEKLFF

D gene: NA
J gene: TRBJ2-3
clone size: NA
V gene: TRBV2
CDR3 DNA: TGTGCCAGCACGGGTGGAGCAGATACGCAGTATTTT
CDR3 protein: CASTGGADTQYF

D gene: NA
J gene: TRBJ2-1
clone size: NA
V gene: TRBV19
CDR3 DNA: TGTGCCAGTAGCAGACCCACCGGGGGTCTTTTAGATGAGCAGTTCTTC
CDR3 protein: CASSRPTGGLLDEQFF

D gene: TRBD1
J gene: TRBJ1-6
clone size: NA
V gene: TRBV10-3
CDR3 DNA: TGTGCCATCAGTGAGTCGACAGGGGGCAAGGATTCACCCCTCCACTTT
CDR3 protein: CAISESTGGKDSPLHF

D gene: NA
J gene: TRBJ2-1
clone size: NA
V gene: TRBV18
CDR3 DNA: TGTGCCAGCTCATCGAGGGCTAACAATGAGCAGTTCTTC
CDR3 protein: CASSSRANNEQFF

D gene: NA
J gene: TRBJ1-2
clone size: NA
V gene: TRBV12-5
CDR3 DNA: TGTGCTAGTGGCGGAGGCCGGACAGACTATGGCTACACCTTC
CDR3 protein: CASGGGRTDYGYTF

D gene: NA
J gene: TRBJ1-3
clone size: NA
V gene: TRBV30
CDR3 DNA: TGTGCCGGCAGGGGCTCTGGAAACACCATATATTTT
CDR3 protein: CAGRGSGNTIYF

D gene: NA
J gene: TRBJ1-1
clone size: once
V gene: TRBV24-1
CDR3 DNA: TGTGCCACCAGTGCTCCGGGCCAAGGAGCTTTCTTT
CDR3 protein: CATSAPGQGAFF

D gene: NA
J gene: TRBJ1-3
clone size: NA
V gene: TRBV19
CDR3 DNA: TGTGCCAGTAGTATTTTGTCAGTCGCATTCGGAAACACCATATATTTT
CDR3 protein: CASSILSVAFGNTIYF

D gene: TRBD1
J gene: TRBJ2-7
clone size: NA
V gene: TRBV18
CDR3 DNA: TGTGCCAGCTCACGGAAGACAGGGATCGAGCAGTACTTC
CDR3 protein: CASSRKTGIEQYF

D gene: NA
J gene: TRBJ2-5
clone size: NA
V gene: TRBV19
CDR3 DNA: TGTGCCAGTAGTATATCGCAGTTAAGTGGAGAGACCCAGTACTTC
CDR3 protein: CASSISQLSGETQYF

D gene: NA
J gene: TRBJ2-6
clone size: NA
V gene: TRBV4-1
CDR3 DNA: TGCGCCAGCAGCCAAGATGGAGGGGCTGGGGCCAACGTCCTGACTTTC
CDR3 protein: CASSQDGGAGANVLTF

D gene: NA
J gene: TRBJ1-2
clone size: NA
V gene: TRBV24-1
CDR3 DNA: TGTGCCACCAGTGATTCCAGGGAGCATCGGGGCTACACCTTC
CDR3 protein: CATSDSREHRGYTF